What follows are 13 T cell receptor beta chains derived from one specimen sequenced in a study of blood T cells in healthy people across ages. Alongside a J-beta primer mix, a sample-barcoded 5' primer served in a second PCR lasting roughly 6 to 11 cycles. Each CDR3 protein gets one entry after TCRdb re-called the 5' RACE reads with MiXCR. Of about 1.4 million distinct CDR3 sequences in the sample, approximately 60% were seen once. What was sequenced was blood. These receptors all stem from a man aged 18-30 years in good health.

The gene calls are TRBV2 and TRBJ2-1; 9 positions agree with TRBD2. The CDR3 totals 13 residues. Losses at the gene ends were 11 bases for V and 4 bases for J; bases not matched to a gene: 6. Germline CDR1 and CDR2: SNHLY and FYNNEI. This CDR3 is CAGSTSGYNEQFF. The CDR3, as DNA: TGTGCCGGATCGACTAGCGGATACAATGAGCAGTTCTTC.

The chain couples TRBV20-1 to TRBJ2-1; 9 bases are shared with TRBD2. Germline CDR1 and CDR2: DFQATT and SNEGSKA (reference sequence). J was trimmed by 9 bases and V by 0 bases; bases with no gene match: 9. The CDR3 extends over 15 amino acids. The CDR3 coding sequence is TGCAGTGCTAGAGATGGCGAGCGGGGGGACCGTGAGCAGTTCTTC. Its protein product is CSARDGERGDREQFF.

This chain joins TRBV10-3 and TRBJ1-5, with D maybe TRBD1 (6 bases). In germline, CDR1 is ENHRY, CDR2 SYGVKD. Trimming left V 4 bases short and J 6 bases short, with 13 bases between. CDR3 size: 14 residues. Here the CDR3 reads CAISVEGVGQPQHF. In DNA, the CDR3 is TGTGCCATCAGTGTTGAGGGGGTAGGTCAGCCCCAGCATTTT.

In DNA form, the CDR3 reads TGTGCCAGCAGCGCCGTCAGGGGGGCGAACACTGAAGCTTTCTTT. It specifies CASSAVRGANTEAFF. The chain recombines TRBV9 with TRBJ1-1; 7 bases are shared with TRBD1. With V trimmed by 3 bases and J by 1 base, 6 bases remained unmatched. Germline CDR1 is SGDLS and CDR2 is YYNGEE. The CDR3 length is 15 residues. The full variable domain, in which reference TRBV9 and TRBJ1-1 provide the parts outside the CDR3, is DSGVTQTPKHLITATGQRVTLRCSPRSGDLSVYWYQQSLDQGLQFLIQYYNGEERAKGNILERFSAQQFPDLHSELNLSSLELGDSALYFCASSAVRGANTEAFFGQGTRLTVV.

V is TRBV4-1 and J is TRBJ1-2, with D possibly matching TRBD1 (5 bases). Trimming removed 0 bases at V and 8 bases at J, with 19 bases between. The CDR3 has 16 amino acids. Germline CDR1 reads MGHRA; CDR2 reads YSYEKL. Here the CDR3 reads CASSQDYAGGRGGYTF. The CDR3 DNA reads TGCGCCAGCAGCCAAGATTATGCCGGGGGACGCGGAGGCTACACCTTC.

This clonotype was found a few times. The V call is TRBV5-1, the J call TRBJ2-1; D not resolved. The V end lost 7 bases, the J end lost 6 bases, and 20 bases lay between the germline ends. CDR1 is SGHRS, CDR2 YFSETQ, per germline. The CDR3 contains 15 residues. The chain's CDR3 is CASSQTPRAGNEQFF. CDR3 in DNA: TGCGCCAGCTCCCAGACCCCGAGAGCCGGCAATGAGCAGTTCTTC.

There are a few counts of this clonotype. V is TRBV20-1 and J is TRBJ2-7, with 7 bases that match TRBD1. Trimming cost V 5 bases and J 2 bases; bases outside gene matches: 18. This CDR3 is 17 amino acids long. Germline loops: CDR1 DFQATT, CDR2 SNEGSKA (reference sequence). The chain's CDR3 is CSAEGRGTAAATYEQYF. The CDR3 nucleotides read TGCAGTGCTGAGGGCAGAGGGACAGCCGCAGCCACCTACGAGCAGTACTTC.

The chain recombines TRBV29-1 with TRBJ1-2; no firm D call. Trimming pared 1 base from V and 3 bases from J, leaving 15 bases between. This CDR3 region has 15 residues. The germline V gene has CDR1 SQVTM and CDR2 ANQGSEA. CDR3 coding DNA: TGCAGCGTTGAAGCATCAACAGTCGGGGACTATGGCTACACCTTC. Translation: CSVEASTVGDYGYTF.

This clonotype has a handful of counts. The V and J genes are TRBV20-1 and TRBJ2-3, with 9 bases that match TRBD2. CDR3 length: 14 amino acids. V trimming: 4 bases; J trimming: 5 bases; junction bases outside the gene matches: 7. Germline CDR1 DFQATT, CDR2 SNEGSKA (reference sequence). The CDR3 here is CSAKTLAGEDTQYF. CDR3 DNA sequence: TGCAGTGCTAAAACTTTAGCGGGAGAAGATACGCAGTATTTT.

The CDR3 DNA reads TGTGCCATCCACGCTGAGACTAGCCTCTGGGGGACCGGGGAGCTGTTTTTT. Protein product: CAIHAETSLWGTGELFF. The V gene is TRBV10-3, the J gene TRBJ2-2, with 7 bases lining up with TRBD2. CDR3 length: 17 residues. V lost 8 bases to trimming and J lost 5 bases; unmatched junction nucleotides: 17. The germline V gene encodes CDR1 ENHRY and CDR2 SYGVKD.

V usage is TRBV30 and J usage is TRBJ1-4; 8 bases line up with TRBD1. The germline V gene encodes CDR1 GTSNPN and CDR2 SVGIG (reference sequence). V shed 3 bases and J 7 bases; nucleotides not matched to a gene: 7. The CDR3 sequence is 14 residues long. The CDR3 coding sequence is TGTGCCTGGAGGGGCACAGGGGGAGTTGAAAAACTGTTTTTT. Protein: CAWRGTGGVEKLFF.

The J gene is TRBJ2-4, the V gene TRBV24-1, with 7 bases that match TRBD2. The CDR3 has 15 amino acids. The germline CDR1 and CDR2 sequences are KGHDR and SFDVKD. Trimming cost V 11 bases and J 0 bases; bases outside gene matches: 9. The chain's CDR3 is CAIGEGPLAKNIQYF. The CDR3 nucleotides are TGTGCCATCGGGGAGGGACCGTTAGCCAAAAACATTCAGTACTTC.

The chain joins TRBV5-1 to TRBJ2-3, with D perhaps matching TRBD2 (6 bases). V dropped 4 bases and J dropped 3 bases, with 21 bases sitting between them. The V gene's germline CDR1 is SGHRS and CDR2 YFSETQ. The CDR3 runs 17 residues. CDR3 sequence reads: CASSTGLAGSTTDTQYF. CDR3 coding DNA: TGCGCCAGCAGCACGGGACTGGCGGGGTCGACGACAGATACGCAGTATTTT.